The 19 T cell receptor beta chains listed next were all sequenced from one sample in a study of cytomegalovirus exposure and HLA in healthy donors. This PCR relied on a set of 60 Vbeta primers and 13 Jbeta primers. TCRdb's copy holds only in-frame clones and misses some; the assay was immunoSEQ multiplex PCR. The sample comprises 150,000 or so clones, roughly 74% of which are singletons, and about 7.6% rests with the top ten. The material sequenced was PBMCs. The receptor set was obtained from a woman aged 35 to 49 in good health and CMV-seropositive.

Worth noting for this clone: Different DNA sequences within this sample yield the same CDR3. The J gene is TRBJ1-1, the V gene TRBV5-4; 9 bases fit TRBD1. This CDR3 contains 14 residues. CDR1 and CDR2 (germline): SGHNT, YYREEE (reference sequence). The V segment lost 4 bases and the J segment 5 bases; nucleotides outside the gene matches: 6. Here the CDR3 reads CASSPQGAQTEAFF. The CDR3 nucleotides are TGTGCCAGCAGCCCACAGGGGGCACAGACTGAAGCTTTCTTT.

J is TRBJ2-7 and V is TRBV10-3; D might be TRBD1 (6 bases). V lost 6 bases and J lost 4, with 19 bases in between. Germline V gives CDR1 ENHRY, CDR2 SYGVKD. This CDR3 contains 15 residues. In nucleotides, the CDR3 is TGTGCCATCAGCGACTCCGGGACACCTACTTACGAGCAGTACTTC. Its translation is CAISDSGTPTYEQYF.

The chain employs TRBV5-1 and TRBJ2-3; 8 nucleotides agree with TRBD2. The CDR3 is made up of 15 amino acids. Germline assignment: CDR1 SGHRS and CDR2 YFSETQ. V shed 2 bases and J 1 base; nucleotides not matched to a gene: 3. The CDR3 protein is CASSFSGIGTDTQYF. The CDR3, as DNA: TGCGCCAGCAGCTTTAGCGGGATTGGCACAGATACGCAGTATTTT.

This rearrangement joins TRBV11-3 to TRBJ2-3; possibly TRBD2 for D (5 bases). The germline V and J ends were trimmed by 3 bases and 1 base, with 8 bases remaining between them. From germline, CDR1 is SGHNT and CDR2 YENEEA. CDR3 length: 14 residues. The CDR3 region is CASSLGGRTDTQYF. In DNA form, the CDR3 reads TGTGCCAGCAGCTTGGGCGGGCGCACAGATACGCAGTATTTT.

As concerns this clone: A read error may account for a junction end that differs from germline. The chain couples TRBV6-4 to TRBJ1-2; 9 bases line up with TRBD1. Per the germline V gene, CDR1 is MRHNA and CDR2 is SNTAGT. This CDR3 contains 15 residues. The CDR3 region is CASSRDRASNYSYTF. The CDR3 DNA reads TGTGCCAGCAGCCGGGACAGGGCCTCTAACTATAGCTACACCTTC.

The V and J genes are TRBV4-1 and TRBJ1-5; 11 positions agree with TRBD1. The V segment lost 4 bases and the J segment 6 bases; nucleotides outside the gene matches: 5. CDR3 length: 15 residues. Germline loops: CDR1 MGHRA, CDR2 YSYEKL. The CDR3 DNA reads TGCGCCAGCAGCCCAGGACAGGGGGCGAGTCAGCCCCAGCATTTT. Its protein product is CASSPGQGASQPQHF.

V usage is TRBV5-1 and J usage is TRBJ2-7, with D maybe TRBD2 (6 bases). CDR1 and CDR2 from the germline V gene are SGHRS and YFSETQ. Trimming cost V 4 bases and J 5 bases, with 19 bases left between them. This CDR3 has 15 residues. CDR3 sequence (DNA): TGCGCCAGCAGCGGGGGGACTTCTCTTCGGGACGAGCAGTACTTC. As protein: CASSGGTSLRDEQYF. Together with reference TRBV5-1 and TRBJ2-7, the CDR3 gives the full variable domain: KAGVTQTPRYLIKTRGQQVTLSCSPISGHRSVSWYQQTPGQGLQFLFEYFSETQRNKGNFPGRFSGRQFSNSRSEMNVSTLELGDSALYLCASSGGTSLRDEQYFGPGTRLTVT.

This clone was observed a single time. This chain links TRBV7-3 with TRBJ2-2; 9 positions match TRBD1. There are 16 residues in the CDR3. With V trimmed by 5 bases and J by 5 bases, 9 bases remained unmatched. In germline, CDR1 is SGHTA, CDR2 FQGTGA. Written as DNA, the CDR3 is TGTGCCAGCAGCCAAAAGGGGGACAGGGTAACCGGGGAGCTGTTTTTT. Encoded protein: CASSQKGDRVTGELFF.

This clone was observed a handful of times. The chain is built from TRBV6-6 and TRBJ2-3, with D possibly matching TRBD2 (8 bases). This CDR3 has 13 residues. Germline-derived CDR1 and CDR2 are MNHNY and SVGAGI (reference sequence). Trimming cost V 0 bases and J 14 bases, with 15 bases left between them. CDR3 loop: CASSYSSGGGTYF. The DNA for the CDR3 is TGTGCCAGCAGTTACTCTTCGGGAGGGGGCACGTATTTT.

The chain has TRBV7-6 and TRBJ2-5; possible D gene TRBD2, 6 bases. Germline assignment: CDR1 SGHVS and CDR2 FNYEAQ. V lost 0 bases and J 5 bases, leaving 13 bases between the germline ends. This CDR3 comprises 15 residues. CDR3 nucleotides: TGTGCCAGCAGCTTAGCCGGAGGAGGAGGGGAGACCCAGTACTTC. Residues: CASSLAGGGGETQYF.

The chain couples TRBV7-2 to TRBJ1-2; D uncertain. CDR3 length: 13 amino acids. Germline CDR1 and CDR2: SGHTA and FQGNSA. Trimming pared 5 bases from V and 3 bases from J, leaving 10 bases between. CDR3 nucleotide sequence: TGTGCCAGCAGCCTGACGAGGGACTATGGCTACACCTTC. It encodes CASSLTRDYGYTF.

This clone was detected only once. The V call is TRBV7-2, the J call TRBJ2-5; D is undetermined. Trimming removed 2 bases from V and 1 base from J, with 8 bases in between. The CDR3 length is 14 residues. Germline V gene data show CDR1 as SGHTA and CDR2 as FQGNSA. The CDR3 here is CASSLIQPQETQYF. For the CDR3, the DNA is TGTGCCAGCAGCTTAATACAACCCCAAGAGACCCAGTACTTC.

The V and J genes are TRBV5-1 and TRBJ1-2; D not resolved. V was cut by 0 bases and J by 8 bases, with 11 bases left in between. Germline assignment: CDR1 SGHRS and CDR2 YFSETQ. This CDR3 comprises 13 residues. This CDR3 reads CASSLGGPRGYTF. Here the CDR3 DNA reads TGCGCCAGCAGCTTGGGAGGGCCGAGAGGCTACACCTTC.

A word on this clone: The germline gene is not matched at one end of the junction; a read error may be the cause. The chain couples TRBV5-8 to TRBJ2-3; no clear D. The CDR3 totals 10 residues. Germline V gives CDR1 SGHTS, CDR2 YDEGEE. The DNA of the CDR3 is TGTGCCAGCAGCTTGGCTACCACGCATTTT. This codes for CASSLATTHF.

CDR3 sequence (DNA): TGTGCCAGCAGTCCCGGGACAGCTTACGAGCAGTACTTC. This encodes CASSPGTAYEQYF. V is TRBV14 and J is TRBJ2-7; 7 nucleotides agree with TRBD1. The CDR3 loop spans 13 amino acids. The germline gives CDR1 SGHDN, CDR2 FVKESK. Unmatched junction bases numbered 6, after V lost 6 bases and J lost 4 bases.

A remark on this clone: A junction end diverges from the germline sequence, so it may reflect a read error. The rearrangement joins TRBV7-9 to TRBJ2-1, with 7 bases matching TRBD1. The CDR3 runs to 15 residues. Germline CDR1 reads SEHNR; CDR2 reads FQNEAQ (reference sequence). CDR3: CSSSLGDSTYNEQFF. The CDR3 nucleotides are TGTTCCAGCAGCCTAGGGGACAGCACCTACAATGAGCAGTTCTTC. Complete variable domain (other parts from reference TRBV7-9 and TRBJ2-1): DTGVSQNPRHKITKRGQNVTFRCDPISEHNRLYWYRQTLGQGPEFLTYFQNEAQLEKSRLLSDRFSAERPKGSFSTLEIQRTEQGDSAMYLCSSSLGDSTYNEQFFGPGTRLTVL.

The chain joins TRBV30 to TRBJ2-2, with TRBD1 matching 10 bases. V lost 7 bases, J lost 0 bases, and 8 bases stayed unmatched. This CDR3 has 16 amino acids. Germline lookup yields CDR1 GTSNPN and CDR2 SVGIG (reference sequence). CDR3 protein: CASGQGRRSNTGELFF. In nucleotides, the CDR3 is TGTGCCTCGGGACAGGGGCGAAGATCGAACACCGGGGAGCTGTTTTTT.

V is TRBV6-1 and J is TRBJ1-1, with 7 bases fitting TRBD1. V dropped 4 bases and J dropped 0; count of bases not matched to a gene: 5. Germline V gene sequence: CDR1 MNHNS, CDR2 SASEGT. This CDR3 has 15 residues. CDR3 region: CASSARQGLNTEAFF. CDR3 nucleotides: TGTGCCAGCAGTGCAAGACAGGGATTGAACACTGAAGCTTTCTTT.

The chain combines TRBV5-1 with TRBJ1-4; no clear D. Germline V gives CDR1 SGHRS, CDR2 YFSETQ. Trimming pared 4 bases from V and 0 bases from J, leaving 13 bases between. The CDR3 runs to 16 residues. The CDR3 region has the DNA TGCGCCAGCAGCCTTGGTAGCGGTGCAACTAATGAAAAACTGTTTTTT. Its translation is CASSLGSGATNEKLFF. The complete variable domain, with remaining parts taken from reference TRBV5-1 and TRBJ1-4, reads KAGVTQTPRYLIKTRGQQVTLSCSPISGHRSVSWYQQTPGQGLQFLFEYFSETQRNKGNFPGRFSGRQFSNSRSEMNVSTLELGDSALYLCASSLGSGATNEKLFFGSGTQLSVL.